Listed here are 5 T cell receptor beta chains from one sample, sequenced in a study of blood T cell repertoires in COVID-19. The assay was immunoSEQ multiplex PCR, and TCRdb's table has in-frame clones only and misses some. The sample records about 480,000 clones, approximately 89% being singletons. Sequences were obtained from peripheral blood. The source is a woman aged 45 to 65 with COVID-19, enrolled during active disease.

The chain has TRBV18 and TRBJ2-2; D is unresolved. The V end was cut by 3 bases, the J end by 4 bases, with 12 bases between. Germline-derived CDR1 and CDR2 are KGHSH and LQKENI. This CDR3 is 15 amino acids long. DNA of the CDR3: TGTGCCAGCTCACCGCTGATTGGCAGCACCGGGGAGCTGTTTTTT. Protein: CASSPLIGSTGELFF.

On this clone itself: Other DNA sequences in this specimen translate into the identical CDR3. V is TRBV29-1 and J is TRBJ1-1; TRBD1 might be the D (6 bases). CDR3 size: 12 residues. The V end lost 4 bases, the J end lost 5 bases, and 11 bases lay between the germline ends. Germline V gene data show CDR1 as SQVTM and CDR2 as ANQGSEA. CDR3 DNA sequence: TGCAGCGTTGGCGGGGGGCGGACTGAAGCTTTCTTT. This translates into CSVGGGRTEAFF.

This clone was found once. CDR3 sequence: CAVTIAGQGGSTRLTEAFF. CDR3 bases: TGTGCCGTCACAATTGCGGGACAGGGGGGTAGTACCCGACTGACTGAAGCTTTCTTT. The rearrangement joins TRBV10-3 to TRBJ1-1; 11 bases are a match to TRBD1. CDR1 is ENHRY, CDR2 SYGVKD, per germline. The junction had 25 bases not matched to a gene; V was cut back by 11 bases and J by 5 bases. This CDR3 is built from 19 residues.

The V call is TRBV2, the J call TRBJ1-2, with 7 bases identical to TRBD1. CDR3 length: 14 residues. V lost 2 bases, J lost 4 bases, and 4 bases stayed unmatched. In germline, CDR1 is SNHLY, CDR2 FYNNEI. Here the CDR3 DNA reads TGTGCCAGCAGTGAATCGGCAGGGGGCTATGGCTACACCTTC. Protein sequence: CASSESAGGYGYTF.

Here the CDR3 DNA reads TGTGCCAGCAGCTTGACTGAAGAGACCCAGTACTTC. Residues: CASSLTEETQYF. The V and J genes are TRBV5-4 and TRBJ2-5; D is ambiguous. V was trimmed by 1 base and J by 3 bases, leaving 4 bases between them. CDR3 length equals 12 residues. The germline V gene has CDR1 SGHNT and CDR2 YYREEE (reference sequence).